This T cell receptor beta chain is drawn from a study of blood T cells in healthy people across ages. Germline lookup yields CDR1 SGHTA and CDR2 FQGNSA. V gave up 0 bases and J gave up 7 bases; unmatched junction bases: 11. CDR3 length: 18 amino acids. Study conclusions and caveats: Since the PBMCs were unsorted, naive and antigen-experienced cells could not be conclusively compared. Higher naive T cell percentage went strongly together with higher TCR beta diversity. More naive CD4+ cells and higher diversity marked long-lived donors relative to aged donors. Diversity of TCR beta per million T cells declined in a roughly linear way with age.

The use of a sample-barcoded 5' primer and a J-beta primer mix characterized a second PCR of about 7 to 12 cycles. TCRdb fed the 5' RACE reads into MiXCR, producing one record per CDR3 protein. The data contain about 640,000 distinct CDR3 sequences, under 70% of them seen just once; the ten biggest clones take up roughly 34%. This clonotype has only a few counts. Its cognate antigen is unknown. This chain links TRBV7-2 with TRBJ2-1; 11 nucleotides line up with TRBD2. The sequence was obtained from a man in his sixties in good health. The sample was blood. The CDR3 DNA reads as TGTGCCAGCAGCTTAGCGCACATAGCGGGGGGGCAGGTGAATGAGCAGTTCTTC. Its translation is CASSLAHIAGGQVNEQFF.